The T cell receptor beta chain under discussion was sequenced for a study of CD8 T cells in Susac syndrome. The CDR3 sequence is 13 residues long. The germline gives CDR1 LNHDA, CDR2 SQIVND (reference sequence). J lost 6 bases, V lost 4 bases, and 1 base had no gene match. Sequencing targeted TCR beta in T cells from blood (CD8+ and CD4+). Random hexamers primed reverse transcription of about 0.5 to 1 ug RNA. TCRdb re-analysed the immunoSEQ multiplex PCR reads in MiXCR, keeping a single row per CDR3 protein. The sample holds approximately 270,000 distinct CDR3 sequences, roughly 95% seen once. The source material was CD4+ T cells from PBMCs. The TCR was taken from a human donor with multiple sclerosis. This chain links TRBV19 with TRBJ1-2; 11 nucleotides line up with TRBD1. The CDR3 bases are TGTGCCAGTAGTACGGACAGGGGGCATGGCTACACCTTC. Its protein is CASSTDRGHGYTF.